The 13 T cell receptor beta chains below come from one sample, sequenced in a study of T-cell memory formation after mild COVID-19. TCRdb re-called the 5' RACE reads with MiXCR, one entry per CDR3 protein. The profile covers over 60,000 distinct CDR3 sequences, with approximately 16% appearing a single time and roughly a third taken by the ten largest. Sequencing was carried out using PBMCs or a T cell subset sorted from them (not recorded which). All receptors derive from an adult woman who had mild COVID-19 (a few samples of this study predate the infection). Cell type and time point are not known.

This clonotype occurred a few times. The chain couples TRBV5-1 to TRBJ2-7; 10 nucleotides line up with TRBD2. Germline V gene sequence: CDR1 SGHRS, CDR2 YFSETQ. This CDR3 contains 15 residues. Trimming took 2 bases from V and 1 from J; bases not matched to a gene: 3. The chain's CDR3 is CASSLGLAVSYEQYF. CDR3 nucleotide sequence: TGCGCCAGCAGCTTAGGACTAGCGGTTTCCTACGAGCAGTACTTC.

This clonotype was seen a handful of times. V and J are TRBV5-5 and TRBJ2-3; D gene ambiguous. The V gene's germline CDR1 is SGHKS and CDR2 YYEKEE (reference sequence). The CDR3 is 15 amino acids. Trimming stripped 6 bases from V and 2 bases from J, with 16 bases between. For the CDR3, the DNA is TGTGCCAGCAACCCCGCCGGATATTCCACAGATACGCAGTATTTT. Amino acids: CASNPAGYSTDTQYF.

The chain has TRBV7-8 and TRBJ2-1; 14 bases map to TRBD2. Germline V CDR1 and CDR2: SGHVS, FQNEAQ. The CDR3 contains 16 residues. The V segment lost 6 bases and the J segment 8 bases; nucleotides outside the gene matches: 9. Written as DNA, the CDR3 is TGTGCCAGCAGTGGGACTAGCGGGAGAGGTCTGGATGAGCAGTTCTTC. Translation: CASSGTSGRGLDEQFF.

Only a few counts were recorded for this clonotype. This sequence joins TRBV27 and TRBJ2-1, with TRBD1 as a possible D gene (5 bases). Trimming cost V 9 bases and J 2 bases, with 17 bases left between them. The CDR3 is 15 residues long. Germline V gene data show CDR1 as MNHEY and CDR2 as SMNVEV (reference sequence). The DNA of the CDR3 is TGTGCCAGTACGCCCTCCACAGGTCCCTACAATGAGCAGTTCTTC. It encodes CASTPSTGPYNEQFF.

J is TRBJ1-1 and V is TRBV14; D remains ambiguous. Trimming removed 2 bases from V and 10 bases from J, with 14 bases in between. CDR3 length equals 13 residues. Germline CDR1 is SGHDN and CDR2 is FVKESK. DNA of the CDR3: TGTGCCAGCAGCCAACCTAATAAACTTGGAGCTTTCTTT. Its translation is CASSQPNKLGAFF.

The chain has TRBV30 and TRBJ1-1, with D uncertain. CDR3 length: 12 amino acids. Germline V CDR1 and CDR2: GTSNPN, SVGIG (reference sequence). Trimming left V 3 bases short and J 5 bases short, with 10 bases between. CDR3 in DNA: TGTGCCTGGAGCCCTAGAGCGACTGAAGCTTTCTTT. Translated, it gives CAWSPRATEAFF.

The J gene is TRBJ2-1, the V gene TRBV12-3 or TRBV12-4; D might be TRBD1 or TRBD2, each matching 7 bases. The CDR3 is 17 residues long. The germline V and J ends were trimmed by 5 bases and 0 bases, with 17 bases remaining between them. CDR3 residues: CASSVQTGDYSYNEQFF. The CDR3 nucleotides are TGTGCCAGCAGTGTCCAAACAGGGGACTACTCCTACAATGAGCAGTTCTTC.

CDR3 sequence reads: CASSFREGSPLHF. In DNA, the CDR3 is TGTGCCAGCAGCTTCAGGGAGGGGTCACCCCTCCACTTT. The genes are TRBV5-4 and TRBJ1-6; D possibly corresponds to TRBD1 (5 bases). The CDR3 is made up of 13 amino acids. The germline V gene has CDR1 SGHNT and CDR2 YYREEE (reference sequence). Trimming stripped 2 bases from V and 10 bases from J, with 10 bases between.

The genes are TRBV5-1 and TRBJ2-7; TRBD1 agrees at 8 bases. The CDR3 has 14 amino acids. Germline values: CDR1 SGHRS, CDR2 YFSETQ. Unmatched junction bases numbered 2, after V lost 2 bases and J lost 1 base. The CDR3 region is CASSLDRGSYEQYF. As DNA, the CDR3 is TGCGCCAGCAGCTTAGACAGGGGATCCTACGAGCAGTACTTC.

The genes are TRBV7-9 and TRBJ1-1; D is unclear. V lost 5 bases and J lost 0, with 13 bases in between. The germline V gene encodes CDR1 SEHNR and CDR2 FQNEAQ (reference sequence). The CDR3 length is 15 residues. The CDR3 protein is CASSDWAVVNTEAFF. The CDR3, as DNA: TGTGCCAGCAGCGACTGGGCAGTCGTGAACACTGAAGCTTTCTTT.

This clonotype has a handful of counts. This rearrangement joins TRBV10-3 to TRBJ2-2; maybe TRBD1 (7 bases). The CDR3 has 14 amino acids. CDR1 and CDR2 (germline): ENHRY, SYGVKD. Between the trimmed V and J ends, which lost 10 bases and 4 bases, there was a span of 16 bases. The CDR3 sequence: CATAGQTLTGELFF. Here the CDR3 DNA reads TGTGCCACCGCGGGACAGACTCTCACCGGGGAGCTGTTTTTT.

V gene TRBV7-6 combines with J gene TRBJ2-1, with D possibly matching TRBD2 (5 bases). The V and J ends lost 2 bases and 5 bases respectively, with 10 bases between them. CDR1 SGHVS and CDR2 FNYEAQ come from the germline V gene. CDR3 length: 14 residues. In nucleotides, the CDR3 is TGTGCCAGCAGCTTAAGCGGTGTGAACAATGAGCAGTTCTTC. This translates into CASSLSGVNNEQFF.

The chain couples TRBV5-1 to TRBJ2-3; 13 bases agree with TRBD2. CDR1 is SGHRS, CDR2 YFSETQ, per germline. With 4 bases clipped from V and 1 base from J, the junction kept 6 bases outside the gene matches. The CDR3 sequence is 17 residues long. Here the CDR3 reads CASSPRTSGGGTDTQYF. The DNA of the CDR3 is TGCGCCAGCAGCCCACGGACTAGCGGGGGAGGCACAGATACGCAGTATTTT.